This T cell receptor (beta chain) came from a study of CD8 T cells in Susac syndrome. Study as a whole: Blood was drawn from patients with Susac syndrome. At that point, they were therapy-naive, on corticosteroids, or on intravenous immunoglobulin alone.

Random hexamers primed reverse transcription of 0.5 to 1 ug RNA. TCRdb ran MiXCR on the immunoSEQ multiplex PCR reads and lists one entry per CDR3 protein. The sample yields around 230,000 distinct CDR3 sequences, 95% to 97% seen once. J gave up 3 bases and V 6 bases, and 16 bases lay outside the gene matches. Germline CDR1 SNHLY, CDR2 FYNNEI. The CDR3 has 18 residues. Study results and limitations: In Susac patients, clonal expansion was not detected in CD4+ cells.

Comments on this clonotype: Its antigen is not known.

This TCR was sampled from a human donor with Susac syndrome. The specimen was CD4+ T cells from PBMCs. J is TRBJ2-7 and V is TRBV2; 11 bases are a match to TRBD2. The CDR3 is CASRRETGRTSGFYEQYF. In DNA form, the CDR3 reads TGTGCCAGCAGGAGAGAGACAGGTCGGACTAGCGGGTTCTACGAGCAGTACTTC.